This T cell receptor (beta chain) was captured by sequencing in a study of cytomegalovirus exposure and HLA in healthy donors. Of note for this clone: The junction departs from germline at one end; a sequencing error may be responsible.

The CDR3 runs to 15 residues. Germline CDR1 and CDR2: SEHNR and FQNEAQ (reference sequence). The PCR was carried out with 60 Vbeta primers and 13 Jbeta primers. Libraries were prepared by immunoSEQ multiplex PCR; TCRdb keeps only in-frame clonotypes and omits some of them. This table has 95,000 to 150,000 clones, approximately 80% appearing once. The chain links TRBV7-9 to TRBJ1-4; a possible D gene is TRBD1 (5 bases). This clonotype was sampled from a man aged 45-65 years in good health and CMV-seronegative. Sequencing input: PBMCs. This CDR3 reads CASTGRWTTNEKLFF. The CDR3 nucleotides read TGTGCCAGCACCGGAAGGTGGACAACGAATGAAAAACTGTTTTTT.